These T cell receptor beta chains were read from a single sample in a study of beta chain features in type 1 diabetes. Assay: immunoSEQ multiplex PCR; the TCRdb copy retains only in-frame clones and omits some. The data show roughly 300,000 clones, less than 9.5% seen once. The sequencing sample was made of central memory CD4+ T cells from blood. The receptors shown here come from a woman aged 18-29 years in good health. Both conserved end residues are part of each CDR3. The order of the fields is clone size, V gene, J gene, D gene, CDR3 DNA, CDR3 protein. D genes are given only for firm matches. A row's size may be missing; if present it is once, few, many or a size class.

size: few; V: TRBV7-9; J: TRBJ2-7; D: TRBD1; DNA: TGTGCCAGCAGCATCGGGACAGGACTCTACGAGCAGTACTTC; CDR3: CASSIGTGLYEQYF
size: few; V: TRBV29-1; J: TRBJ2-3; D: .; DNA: TGCAGCGTTATTGGCGGGACGGGGGCGGATACGCAGTATTTT; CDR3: CSVIGGTGADTQYF
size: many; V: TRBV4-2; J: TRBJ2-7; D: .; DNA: TGTGCCAGCAGCCTGGAACGTAACTCCTACGAGCAGTACTTC; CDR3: CASSLERNSYEQYF
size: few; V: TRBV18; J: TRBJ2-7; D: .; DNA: TGTGCCAGCTCACCACGCCAGAACTCATACTCCTACGAGCAGTACTTC; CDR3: CASSPRQNSYSYEQYF
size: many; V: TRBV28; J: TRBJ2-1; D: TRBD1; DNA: TGTGCCAGCAGCCCCGGGACAGGGAAAACCAATGAGCAGTTCTTC; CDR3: CASSPGTGKTNEQFF
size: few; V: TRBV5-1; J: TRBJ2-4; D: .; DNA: TGCGCCAGCAGCTTGAACGGGGGCCCCAAAAACATTCAGTACTTC; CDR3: CASSLNGGPKNIQYF
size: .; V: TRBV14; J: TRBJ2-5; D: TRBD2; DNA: TGTGCCAGCAGCCGGACTAGCGGGAGCACCACAGAGACCCAGTACTTC; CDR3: CASSRTSGSTTETQYF
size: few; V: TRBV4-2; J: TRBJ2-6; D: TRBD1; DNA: TGTGCCAGCGGATTACAGGGGGGAAGCTCTGGGGCCAACGTCCTGACTTTC; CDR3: CASGLQGGSSGANVLTF
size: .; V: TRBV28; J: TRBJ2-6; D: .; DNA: TGTGCCAGCAGTCCACAGGGCTCTGGGGCCAACGTCCTGACTTTC; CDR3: CASSPQGSGANVLTF
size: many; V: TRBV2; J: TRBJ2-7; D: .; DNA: TGTGCCAGCAACCCAAGGGGGGGGCGTTCCTACGAGCAGTACTTC; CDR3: CASNPRGGRSYEQYF
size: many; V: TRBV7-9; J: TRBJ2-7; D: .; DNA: TGTGCCAGCAGCCGGTTCGAGGCCACGCGGTACTTC; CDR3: CASSRFEATRYF
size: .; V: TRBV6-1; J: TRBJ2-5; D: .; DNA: TGTGCCAGCAGTCGGTACCCACAGGAGGAAGAGACCCAGTACTTC; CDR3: CASSRYPQEEETQYF
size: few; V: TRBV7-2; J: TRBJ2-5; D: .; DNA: TGTGCCAGCAGCTTAGGGCAGATGCAAATACAAGCCCAGTACTTC; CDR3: CASSLGQMQIQAQYF
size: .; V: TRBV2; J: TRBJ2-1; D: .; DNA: TGTGCCAGCAATAGAGCGGTGTTAGCCCACAATGAGCAGTTCTTC; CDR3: CASNRAVLAHNEQFF
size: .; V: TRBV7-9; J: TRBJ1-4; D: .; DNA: TGTGCCAGCAGCTTACCAGGGGTGGCTAATGAAAAACTGTTTTTT; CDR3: CASSLPGVANEKLFF
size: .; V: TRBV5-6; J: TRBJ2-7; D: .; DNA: TGTGCCAGCAGCTTTTACACGTACTCCTACGAGCAGTACTTC; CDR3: CASSFYTYSYEQYF
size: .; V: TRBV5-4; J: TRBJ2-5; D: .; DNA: TGTGCCAGCAGCCAAGATCGGCTTGGCCGAGAGACCCAGTACTTC; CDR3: CASSQDRLGRETQYF
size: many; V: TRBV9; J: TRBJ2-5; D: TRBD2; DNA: TGTGCCAGCACCCCAAGCGGGGAAGAGCGAGAGACCCAGTACTTC; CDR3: CASTPSGEERETQYF
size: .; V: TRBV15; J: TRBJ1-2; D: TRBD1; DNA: TGTGCCACCAGCAGGGACAGGGGGGATGGCTACACCTTC; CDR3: CATSRDRGDGYTF
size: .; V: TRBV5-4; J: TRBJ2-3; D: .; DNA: TGCGCCAGCAGCCTAGCGTCTAGCACAGATACGCAGTATTTT; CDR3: CASSLASSTDTQYF
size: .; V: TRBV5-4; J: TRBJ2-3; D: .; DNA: TGTGCCAGCAGCGAAAGGGGCCGGACAGATACGCAGTATTTT; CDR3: CASSERGRTDTQYF
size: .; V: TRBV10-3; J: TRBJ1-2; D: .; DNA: TGTGCCATCAGTAGAGACAGTAACTATGGCTACACCTTC; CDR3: CAISRDSNYGYTF
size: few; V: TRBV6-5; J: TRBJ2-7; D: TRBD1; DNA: TGTGCCAGCAGTCCATGGCAGGGGGCTGTCCACGAGCAGTACTTC; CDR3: CASSPWQGAVHEQYF
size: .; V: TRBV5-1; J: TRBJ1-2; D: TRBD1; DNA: TGCGCCAGCAGCTGGGGATCAACAGGGGGACGTGATGGCTACACCTTC; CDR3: CASSWGSTGGRDGYTF
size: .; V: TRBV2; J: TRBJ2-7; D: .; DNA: TGTGCCAGCAGTGAAAACGGCGCGGTCGAGGACGAGCAGTACTTC; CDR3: CASSENGAVEDEQYF
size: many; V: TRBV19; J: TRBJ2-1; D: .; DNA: TGTGCCAGTAGTATCGGCAACCACAATGAGCAGTTCTTC; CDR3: CASSIGNHNEQFF
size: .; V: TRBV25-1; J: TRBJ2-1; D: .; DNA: TGTGCCAGCAGGGGACCGAGCCCTAATGAGCAGTTCTTC; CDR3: CASRGPSPNEQFF
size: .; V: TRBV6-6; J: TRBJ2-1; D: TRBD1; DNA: TGTGCCAGCAGTGGGACAGCTTACAATGAGCAGTTCTTC; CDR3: CASSGTAYNEQFF
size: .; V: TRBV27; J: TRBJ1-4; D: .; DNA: TGTGCCAGCAGTCCCCTCGGGACGGGAGATGAAAAACTGTTTTTT; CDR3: CASSPLGTGDEKLFF
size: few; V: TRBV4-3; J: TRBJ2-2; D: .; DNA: TGCGCCAGCAGCCAAGGGACGACGAACACCGGGGAGCTGTTTTTT; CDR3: CASSQGTTNTGELFF